The 18 T cell receptor beta chains below come from one sample, sequenced in a study of cytomegalovirus exposure and HLA in healthy donors. The PCR made use of 60 Vbeta and 13 Jbeta primers. Libraries were prepared by immunoSEQ multiplex PCR; TCRdb keeps only in-frame clonotypes and omits some of them. The top ten clones hold about 2% of a sample with about 140,000 clones, approximately 76% of them seen once. Sequencing input: PBMCs. The receptors stem from a man aged 35 to 55 in good health and CMV-seronegative.

The chain has TRBV4-1 and TRBJ2-5; 13 bases are a match to TRBD2. The J segment lost 4 bases and the V segment lost 1 base, leaving 0 bases of the junction unmatched. Germline V gene lookup returns CDR1 MGHRA and CDR2 YSYEKL. The CDR3 length is 15 residues. The CDR3 DNA reads as TGCGCCAGCAGCCAAGGGACTAGCGGGAGAGAGACCCAGTACTTC. Translating gives CASSQGTSGRETQYF.

This clone was observed once. V is TRBV10-3 and J is TRBJ2-2; maybe TRBD1 (6 bases). The germline V and J ends were trimmed by 6 bases and 6 bases, with 20 bases remaining between them. Germline-derived CDR1 and CDR2 are ENHRY and SYGVKD. This CDR3 is built from 16 residues. The CDR3 sequence: CAISLSTPGVPGELFF. The CDR3 DNA reads as TGTGCCATCAGCTTATCTACTCCAGGGGTCCCCGGGGAGCTGTTTTTT.

This clone occurred a few times. The CDR3 DNA follows: TGCAGTGCTAGAGTCGCGAACGAGCAGTACTTC. This sequence encodes CSARVANEQYF. The chain carries TRBV20-1 and TRBJ2-7; no clear D. V was clipped by 1 base and J by 5 bases, with 6 bases between them. CDR3 size: 11 residues. CDR1 DFQATT and CDR2 SNEGSKA come from the germline V gene (reference sequence).

The rearrangement joins TRBV5-6 to TRBJ2-7; a weak D match, TRBD2 (5 bases). V was trimmed by 2 bases and J by 5 bases, leaving 23 bases between them. The CDR3 spans 17 residues. CDR1 and CDR2 from the germline V gene are SGHDT and YYEEEE. The CDR3 here is CASSFLLPPGNEDEQYF. CDR3 DNA sequence: TGTGCCAGCAGCTTTCTTCTACCCCCCGGGAATGAGGACGAGCAGTACTTC.

The V gene is TRBV7-2, the J gene TRBJ1-1, with a weak D call TRBD1 (5 bases). The CDR3 sequence is 15 residues long. The germline gives CDR1 SGHTA, CDR2 FQGNSA. The V end was cut by 5 bases, the J end by 1 base, with 14 bases between. Here the CDR3 reads CASSESGAWNTEAFF. CDR3 nucleotide sequence: TGTGCCAGCAGCGAAAGCGGGGCTTGGAACACTGAAGCTTTCTTT.

There are a few counts of this clone. The chain is built from TRBV29-1 and TRBJ1-1, with D unresolved. Germline V gene sequence: CDR1 SQVTM, CDR2 ANQGSEA. CDR3 length: 14 residues. V lost 6 bases, J lost 1 base, and 15 bases lay in between. Here the CDR3 reads CSVAQPRQNTEAFF. The CDR3 DNA sequence: TGCAGCGTCGCACAGCCGAGACAGAACACTGAAGCTTTCTTT.

A remark on this clone: Different DNA sequences within this sample yield the same CDR3. The chain has TRBV4-2 and TRBJ2-1; maybe TRBD2 (6 bases). V lost 0 bases and J 0 bases, leaving 9 bases between the germline ends. Germline V CDR1 and CDR2: LGHNA, YNFKEQ. The CDR3 extends over 16 amino acids. In DNA form, the CDR3 reads TGTGCCAGCAGCCAAGATGGAGGGAGCTCCTACAATGAGCAGTTCTTC. Its protein product is CASSQDGGSSYNEQFF.

The chain links TRBV6-5 to TRBJ2-7; D may be TRBD1 (5 bases). This CDR3 contains 14 residues. V was pared by 5 bases and J by 2 bases, with 13 bases between. Germline CDR1 MNHEY, CDR2 SVGAGI. The CDR3 protein is CASSEPRTTYEQYF. The CDR3 DNA is TGTGCCAGCAGTGAACCAAGGACAACCTACGAGCAGTACTTC.

The chain employs TRBV7-9 and TRBJ2-2; 12 bases match TRBD2. V was pared by 3 bases and J by 6 bases, with 5 bases of the junction left unmatched. CDR3 length: 16 amino acids. The germline V gene encodes CDR1 SEHNR and CDR2 FQNEAQ (reference sequence). CDR3 loop: CASSLLAGGPAGELFF. The CDR3 DNA reads TGTGCCAGCAGCTTGCTAGCGGGGGGGCCGGCCGGGGAGCTGTTTTTT.

The chain uses TRBV30 and TRBJ2-7, with 11 bases that match TRBD2. CDR1 and CDR2 from the germline V gene are GTSNPN and SVGIG (reference sequence). This CDR3 has 14 amino acids. Trimming at V came to 1 base and at J to 2 bases, leaving 1 base not matched to a gene. CDR3 sequence: CAWSGTSGPYEQYF. CDR3 DNA sequence: TGTGCCTGGAGTGGGACTAGCGGGCCCTACGAGCAGTACTTC. The full variable domain, completed using reference TRBV30 and TRBJ2-7, is SQTIHQWPATLVQPVGSPLSLECTVEGTSNPNLYWYRQAAGRGLQLLFYSVGIGQISSEVPQNLSASRPQDRQFILSSKKLLLSDSGFYLCAWSGTSGPYEQYFGPGTRLTVT.

This clone was recorded a few times. V and J are TRBV5-4 and TRBJ1-2; 7 nucleotides align to TRBD1. The V and J ends lost 5 bases and 4 bases, in that order; junction bases with no gene match: 8. The CDR3 sequence is 14 residues long. Germline CDR1 SGHNT, CDR2 YYREEE (reference sequence). CDR3: CASRRQGSSYGYTF. The DNA of the CDR3 is TGTGCCAGCAGAAGACAGGGCAGTAGCTATGGCTACACCTTC.

This clone appeared a few times. The chain couples TRBV7-9 to TRBJ2-1, with TRBD2 identical over 7 bases. This CDR3 contains 17 residues. Germline CDR1 and CDR2: SEHNR and FQNEAQ (reference sequence). V lost 0 bases and J lost 8; bases outside the gene matches: 13. Written as DNA, the CDR3 is TGTGCCAGCAGCTTAGCGGGGAGGGAGAGGTCTGGCGATGAGCAGTTCTTC. Its protein is CASSLAGRERSGDEQFF.

The V gene is TRBV7-9, the J gene TRBJ2-1, with 11 bases matching TRBD2. V shed 6 bases and J 8 bases; nucleotides not matched to a gene: 6. This CDR3 is 14 amino acids long. Germline-derived CDR1 and CDR2 are SEHNR and FQNEAQ (reference sequence). The CDR3 here is CASSPWTSGYEQFF. The CDR3 nucleotides are TGTGCCAGCAGTCCCTGGACTAGCGGGTATGAGCAGTTCTTC.

This clone was picked up one time. V usage is TRBV6-5 and J usage is TRBJ2-5; the match to TRBD1 covers 8 bases. The DNA end is a closer match to TRBJ2-7, so the J assignment may be wrong. The CDR3 sequence is 15 residues long. From germline, CDR1 is MNHEY and CDR2 SVGAGI. The CDR3 reads CASSQGAPSPYEQYF. The CDR3, as DNA: TGTGCCAGCAGCCAGGGGGCCCCTTCCCCCTACGAGCAGTACTTC.

The V and J genes are TRBV7-3 and TRBJ2-3, with TRBD2 matching over 11 bases. With V trimmed by 5 bases and J by 3 bases, 4 bases remained unmatched. CDR1 is SGHTA, CDR2 FQGTGA, per germline. This CDR3 region has 15 residues. The CDR3: CASSALAGGTDTQYF. For the CDR3, the DNA is TGTGCCAGCAGCGCCCTAGCGGGGGGTACAGATACGCAGTATTTT.

V and J are TRBV7-8 and TRBJ2-1; no reliable D call. This CDR3 has 13 amino acids. Trimming left V 1 base short and J 10 bases short, with 11 bases between. Germline V gene data show CDR1 as SGHVS and CDR2 as FQNEAQ. The CDR3 loop reads CASSLELSREQFF. CDR3 DNA: TGTGCCAGCAGCTTAGAGTTGAGCAGGGAGCAGTTCTTC.

The chain is built from TRBV11-2 and TRBJ2-3; 9 bases align to TRBD1. The V gene end was trimmed by 2 bases and the J gene end by 0 bases; junction bases not matched to a gene: 9. Germline V gene sequence: CDR1 SGHAT, CDR2 FQNNGV. The CDR3 has 18 amino acids. This CDR3 reads CASSLSPPGQGSTDTQYF. Here the CDR3 DNA reads TGTGCCAGCAGCTTATCACCGCCGGGACAGGGCAGCACAGATACGCAGTATTTT.

The genes are TRBV9 and TRBJ2-5, with D unclear. The V and J ends lost 0 bases and 4 bases respectively, with 13 bases between them. This CDR3 has 15 amino acids. The germline CDR1 and CDR2 sequences are SGDLS and YYNGEE. CDR3 in amino acids: CASSVETVFGETQYF. Here the CDR3 DNA reads TGTGCCAGCAGCGTAGAAACAGTTTTCGGAGAGACCCAGTACTTC.